This T cell receptor (beta chain) was sequenced in a study of T-cell memory formation after mild COVID-19. The study, taken as a whole, reports: Day 15 to 85 contracting clones showed balanced CD4/CD8; later expanders leaned CD4+.

With respect to this clonotype: As yet, its antigen is unknown.

MiXCR, applied by TCRdb to the 5' RACE reads, yields one record per CDR3 protein. The data contain around 450,000 distinct CDR3 sequences, about 24% of them seen just once; the ten biggest clones take up 7% to 9.5%. The source of this sequence is an adult woman who had mild COVID-19 (a few samples of this study predate the infection). Cell type and time point are not known. Specimen: PBMCs or a T cell subset sorted from them (not recorded which).

CDR3 sequence (DNA): TGTGCCAGCAGCTTGGAAGGTCAGAGCAATGAGCAGTTCTTC. This sequence encodes CASSLEGQSNEQFF. This rearrangement joins TRBV5-4 to TRBJ2-1; D gene unclear. Trimming pared 0 bases from V and 6 bases from J, leaving 10 bases between. This CDR3 comprises 14 residues. Germline V gene sequence: CDR1 SGHNT, CDR2 YYREEE (reference sequence).